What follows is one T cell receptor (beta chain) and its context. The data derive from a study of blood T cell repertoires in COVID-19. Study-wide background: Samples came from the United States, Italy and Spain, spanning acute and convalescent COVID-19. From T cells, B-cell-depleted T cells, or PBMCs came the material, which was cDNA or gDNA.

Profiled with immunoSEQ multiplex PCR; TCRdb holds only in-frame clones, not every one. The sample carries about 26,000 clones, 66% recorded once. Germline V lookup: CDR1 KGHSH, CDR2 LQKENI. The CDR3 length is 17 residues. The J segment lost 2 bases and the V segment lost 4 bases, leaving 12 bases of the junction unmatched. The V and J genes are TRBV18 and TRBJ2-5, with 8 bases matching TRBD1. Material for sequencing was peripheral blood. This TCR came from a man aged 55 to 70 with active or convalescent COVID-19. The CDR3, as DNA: TGTGCCAGCTCACTTATGATTCCGGGACAGGCTCAAGAGACCCAGTACTTC. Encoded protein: CASSLMIPGQAQETQYF.